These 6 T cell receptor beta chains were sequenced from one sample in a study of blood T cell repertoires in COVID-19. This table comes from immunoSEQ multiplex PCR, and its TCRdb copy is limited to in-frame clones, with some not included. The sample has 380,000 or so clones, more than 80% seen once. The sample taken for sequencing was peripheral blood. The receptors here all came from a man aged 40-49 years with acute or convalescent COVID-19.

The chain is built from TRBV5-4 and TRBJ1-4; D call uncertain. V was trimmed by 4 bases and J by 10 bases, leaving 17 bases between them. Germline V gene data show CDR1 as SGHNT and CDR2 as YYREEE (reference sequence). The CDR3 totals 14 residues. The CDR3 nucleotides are TGTGCCAGCAGCCGAGAGGCGGGGTTGGGAAAACTGTTTTTT. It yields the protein CASSREAGLGKLFF. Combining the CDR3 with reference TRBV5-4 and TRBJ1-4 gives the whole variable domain ETGVTQSPTHLIKTRGQQVTLRCSSQSGHNTVSWYQQALGQGPQFIFQYYREEENGRGNFPPRFSGLQFPNYSSELNVNALELDDSALYLCASSREAGLGKLFFGSGTQLSVL.

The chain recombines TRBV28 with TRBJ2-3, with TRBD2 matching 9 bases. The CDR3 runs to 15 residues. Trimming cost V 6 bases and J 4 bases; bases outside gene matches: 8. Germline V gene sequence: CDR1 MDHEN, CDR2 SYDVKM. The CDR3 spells CASSAPWTSADTQYF. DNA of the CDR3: TGTGCCAGCAGCGCCCCGTGGACTAGCGCAGATACGCAGTATTTT.

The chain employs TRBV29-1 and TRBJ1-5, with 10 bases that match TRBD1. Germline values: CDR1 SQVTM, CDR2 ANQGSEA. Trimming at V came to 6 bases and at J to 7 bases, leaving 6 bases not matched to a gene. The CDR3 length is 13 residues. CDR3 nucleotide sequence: TGCAGCGTGGCGGGACAGGGGAACCAGCCCCAGCATTTT. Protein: CSVAGQGNQPQHF.

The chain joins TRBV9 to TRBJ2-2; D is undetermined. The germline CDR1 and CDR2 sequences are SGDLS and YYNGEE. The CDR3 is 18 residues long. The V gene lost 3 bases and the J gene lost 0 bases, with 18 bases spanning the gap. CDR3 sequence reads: CASSATVGVQTNTGELFF. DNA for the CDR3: TGTGCCAGCAGCGCTACCGTCGGAGTCCAAACGAACACCGGGGAGCTGTTTTTT.

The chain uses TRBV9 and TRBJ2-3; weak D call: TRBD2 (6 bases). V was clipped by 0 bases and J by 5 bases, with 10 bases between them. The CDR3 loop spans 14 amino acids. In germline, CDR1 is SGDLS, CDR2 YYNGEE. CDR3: CASSVDSSVDTQYF. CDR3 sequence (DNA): TGTGCCAGCAGCGTAGACTCTAGCGTAGATACGCAGTATTTT.

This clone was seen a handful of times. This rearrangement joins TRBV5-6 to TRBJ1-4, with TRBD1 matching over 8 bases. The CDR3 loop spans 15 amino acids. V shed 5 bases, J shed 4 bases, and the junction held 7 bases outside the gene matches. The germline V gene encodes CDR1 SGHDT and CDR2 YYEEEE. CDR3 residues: CASRTAGQGNEKLFF. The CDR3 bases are TGTGCCAGCAGAACGGCCGGACAGGGTAATGAAAAACTGTTTTTT. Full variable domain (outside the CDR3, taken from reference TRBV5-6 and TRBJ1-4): DAGVTQSPTHLIKTRGQQVTLRCSPKSGHDTVSWYQQALGQGPQFIFQYYEEEERQRGNFPDRFSGHQFPNYSSELNVNALLLGDSALYLCASRTAGQGNEKLFFGSGTQLSVL.